The 32 T cell receptor beta chains below were found in one sample sequenced in a study of T cell clonotyping in hematopoietic cell transplantation. Time point given: recipient sample about 28 days before transplant, after cytoreduction. Data came from immunoSEQ multiplex PCR; TCRdb stores just in-frame clones and leaves some out. The sample records some 7,800 clones, approximately 90% being singletons. Sequences were derived from peripheral blood mononuclear cells, sampled before stem cell transplant. The receptor set was obtained from a man aged 55 to 70 with acute myeloid leukemia. Some clones in this sample may be carry-over from other donors' samples.

V is TRBV28 and J is TRBJ1-1; perhaps TRBD1 as D (5 bases). CDR1 and CDR2 from the germline V gene are MDHEN and SYDVKM. V lost 5 bases to trimming and J lost 0 bases, with 10 bases between them. The CDR3 contains 14 residues. CDR3: CASSRGDLNTEAFF. For the CDR3, the DNA is TGTGCCAGCAGTAGAGGGGACTTGAACACTGAAGCTTTCTTT.

The rearrangement links TRBV13 to TRBJ2-3; 8 bases agree with TRBD2. The germline V gene has CDR1 PRHDT and CDR2 FYEKMQ (reference sequence). This CDR3 is built from 17 residues. V gave up 2 bases and J gave up 3 bases; unmatched junction bases: 10. The CDR3 spells CASSLPGSGTQTDTQYF. The CDR3 DNA is TGTGCCAGCAGCTTACCGGGTAGCGGGACGCAGACAGATACGCAGTATTTT.

This chain links TRBV9 with TRBJ2-3; 8 bases fit TRBD2. Germline V gene data show CDR1 as SGDLS and CDR2 as YYNGEE. V trimming: 4 bases; J trimming: 2 bases; junction bases outside the gene matches: 9. The CDR3 extends over 16 amino acids. The CDR3 reads CASSPRGSGNTDTQYF. The DNA of the CDR3 is TGTGCCAGCAGCCCCCGGGGTAGCGGGAACACAGATACGCAGTATTTT.

The V and J genes are TRBV6-4 and TRBJ1-2; 7 bases agree with TRBD1. Germline V gene lookup returns CDR1 MRHNA and CDR2 SNTAGT. This CDR3 comprises 16 residues. Germline trimming cut 7 bases from V and 6 bases from J; bases unmatched to any gene: 17. The CDR3 sequence is CASKREQQGFDDGYTF. In nucleotides, the CDR3 is TGTGCCAGCAAAAGGGAACAACAGGGGTTCGATGATGGCTACACCTTC.

The rearrangement joins TRBV4-1 to TRBJ2-7; the D is unclear. The V gene lost 3 bases and the J gene lost 3 bases, with 9 bases spanning the gap. From germline, CDR1 is MGHRA and CDR2 YSYEKL. The CDR3 has 13 residues. The CDR3 is CASSQSPIYEQYF. The CDR3 region has the DNA TGCGCCAGCAGCCAGTCGCCCATCTACGAGCAGTACTTC.

The chain carries TRBV6-6 and TRBJ1-5; no definite D call. The germline V and J ends were trimmed by 2 bases and 5 bases, with 4 bases remaining between them. The germline V gene has CDR1 MNHNY and CDR2 SVGAGI (reference sequence). This CDR3 region has 12 residues. CDR3 bases: TGTGCCAGCAGTTACGAGTATCAGCCCCAGCATTTT. Encoded protein: CASSYEYQPQHF.

In its sample, this clone was seen once. The chain has TRBV5-1 and TRBJ1-1; D is unclear. Trimming took off 4 bases at V and 2 bases at J, with 12 bases between the two ends. CDR3 size: 14 residues. The V gene's germline CDR1 is SGHRS and CDR2 YFSETQ. The CDR3 spells CASSAQTQNTEAFF. The CDR3 DNA reads TGCGCCAGCAGCGCACAGACACAAAACACTGAAGCTTTCTTT.

J is TRBJ1-5 and V is TRBV7-8; the match to TRBD1 covers 8 bases. Per germline, CDR1 SGHVS and CDR2 FQNEAQ. The CDR3 has 15 residues. After removal of 5 bases from V and 4 bases from J, the junction contained 7 bases not matched to a gene. Written as DNA, the CDR3 is TGTGCCAGCAGCCCCTGGGGACAGGCGAATCAGCCCCAGCATTTT. This sequence encodes CASSPWGQANQPQHF.

This chain joins TRBV5-1 and TRBJ1-1; D call uncertain. V lost 3 bases, J lost 0 bases, and 18 bases lay in between. CDR3 length: 17 residues. Germline V gives CDR1 SGHRS, CDR2 YFSETQ. The CDR3 loop reads CASSYSFQAGVNTEAFF. The CDR3 DNA reads as TGCGCCAGCAGCTATTCATTTCAGGCTGGGGTGAACACTGAAGCTTTCTTT.

This clone was seen a few times. The rearrangement links TRBV6-5 to TRBJ1-2; D might be TRBD1 (5 bases). Trimming cost V 4 bases and J 4 bases, with 13 bases left between them. The CDR3 loop spans 14 amino acids. CDR1 MNHEY and CDR2 SVGAGI come from the germline V gene. The CDR3 reads CASSSPRGSYGYTF. DNA for the CDR3: TGTGCCAGCAGTTCCCCTAGGGGATCCTATGGCTACACCTTC.

This clone was counted only a few times. The chain has TRBV5-1 and TRBJ2-2, with unresolved D. Germline values: CDR1 SGHRS, CDR2 YFSETQ. CDR3 size: 12 residues. V shed 0 bases and J shed 5 bases, with 2 bases lying between them. CDR3 DNA: TGCGCCAGCAGCTTGGCTACCGGGGAGCTGTTTTTT. As protein: CASSLATGELFF.

The chain employs TRBV5-1 and TRBJ2-2; D is unclear. Germline assignment: CDR1 SGHRS and CDR2 YFSETQ. CDR3 size: 13 residues. Trimming shortened V by 4 bases and J by 2 bases, and 6 bases separated the two germline ends. This CDR3 reads CASSPSNTGELFF. The CDR3 coding sequence is TGCGCCAGCAGCCCAAGCAACACCGGGGAGCTGTTTTTT.

The chain carries TRBV11-3 and TRBJ2-3; D is possibly TRBD1 or TRBD2 (6 bases each). CDR3 length: 13 amino acids. CDR1 is SGHNT, CDR2 YENEEA, per germline. V lost 5 bases to trimming and J lost 10 bases, with 16 bases between them. For the CDR3, the DNA is TGTGCCAGCAGCGCCACCACTAGGGGGGCGCAGTATTTT. Protein sequence: CASSATTRGAQYF.

V is TRBV9 and J is TRBJ2-2; D may be TRBD1 or TRBD2 (5 bases each). CDR1 and CDR2 from the germline V gene are SGDLS and YYNGEE. The length of the CDR3 is 14 residues. Trimming left V 0 bases short and J 7 bases short, with 10 bases between. This CDR3 is CASSVAGDHGELFF. CDR3 sequence (DNA): TGTGCCAGCAGCGTAGCTGGGGACCACGGGGAGCTGTTTTTT. Drawing the rest from reference TRBV9 and TRBJ2-2, the complete variable domain is DSGVTQTPKHLITATGQRVTLRCSPRSGDLSVYWYQQSLDQGLQFLIQYYNGEERAKGNILERFSAQQFPDLHSELNLSSLELGDSALYFCASSVAGDHGELFFGEGSRLTVL.

This clone appeared a few times. V and J are TRBV6-5 and TRBJ2-5; no definite D call. There are 14 residues in the CDR3. Deletions cut 6 bases from V and 4 bases from J, with 15 bases between. Germline lookup yields CDR1 MNHEY and CDR2 SVGAGI. The CDR3 DNA is TGTGCCAGCAGGAAACCGGGCTTCGGAGAGACCCAGTACTTC. Protein sequence: CASRKPGFGETQYF.

The chain carries TRBV30 and TRBJ1-2; 9 bases fit TRBD1. The trim removed 5 bases at V and 4 bases at J, leaving 14 bases unmatched. Germline V gene lookup returns CDR1 GTSNPN and CDR2 SVGIG (reference sequence). The CDR3 covers 16 residues. CDR3 sequence reads: CAWRHLNLGQGYGYTF. The CDR3 DNA sequence: TGTGCCTGGCGGCACCTTAACTTGGGACAGGGCTATGGCTACACCTTC.

The V gene is TRBV25-1, the J gene TRBJ2-2; 7 bases match TRBD2. The V gene end was trimmed by 9 bases and the J gene end by 4 bases; junction bases not matched to a gene: 8. Germline-derived CDR1 and CDR2 are MGHDK and SYGVNS. The CDR3 is 14 amino acids. CDR3 nucleotide sequence: TGTGCCAGTGGGGGAGGGGCGATCACCGGGGAGCTGTTTTTT. This codes for CASGGGAITGELFF.

The genes are TRBV11-1 and TRBJ1-2, with D unclear. Trimming left V 5 bases short and J 8 bases short, with 12 bases between. The CDR3 has 12 residues. Germline V gene sequence: CDR1 SGHAT, CDR2 FQDESV (reference sequence). CDR3 sequence: CASSPLGWGYTF. CDR3 sequence (DNA): TGTGCCAGCAGCCCTTTGGGTTGGGGCTACACCTTC.

The chain carries TRBV25-1 and TRBJ2-3; perhaps TRBD2 as D (5 bases). V was cut by 7 bases and J by 4 bases, with 12 bases left in between. There are 13 residues in the CDR3. Germline-derived CDR1 and CDR2 are MGHDK and SYGVNS. CDR3 in amino acids: CASNPAGSDTQYF. DNA of the CDR3: TGTGCCAGCAACCCCGCGGGCTCAGATACGCAGTATTTT.

V and J are TRBV5-1 and TRBJ2-2, with D possibly TRBD2 on 6 matching bases. Between the trimmed V and J ends, which lost 8 bases and 0 bases, there was a span of 14 bases. CDR3 length: 15 residues. Germline CDR1 reads SGHRS; CDR2 reads YFSETQ. The CDR3 spells CASKLGGTNTGELFF. DNA of the CDR3: TGCGCCAGTAAGCTAGGCGGGACGAACACCGGGGAGCTGTTTTTT.

V is TRBV4-2 and J is TRBJ1-5; no firm D call. The germline V gene has CDR1 LGHNA and CDR2 YNFKEQ. The CDR3 has 15 residues. The ends were cut back, 0 bases at V and 3 bases at J, with 9 bases in the middle. This chain's CDR3 is CASSQEVADNQPQHF. CDR3 nucleotides: TGTGCCAGCAGCCAAGAAGTGGCAGACAATCAGCCCCAGCATTTT.

This chain joins TRBV7-2 and TRBJ2-5; TRBD2 is a possible D gene (6 bases). CDR3 length: 15 amino acids. V was pared by 5 bases and J by 1 base, with 14 bases between. CDR1 and CDR2 (germline): SGHTA, FQGNSA. The CDR3 DNA is TGTGCCAGCAGCATACACGGGGGTTCCCAAGAGACCCAGTACTTC. It specifies CASSIHGGSQETQYF.

The chain links TRBV30 to TRBJ2-7; 7 bases are a match to TRBD1. Germline lookup yields CDR1 GTSNPN and CDR2 SVGIG (reference sequence). With 2 bases clipped from V and 1 base from J, the junction kept 5 bases outside the gene matches. The CDR3 is made up of 14 amino acids. DNA of the CDR3: TGTGCCTGGAGTTGGGACAGTCGATCCTACGAGCAGTACTTC. Translating gives CAWSWDSRSYEQYF.

The chain couples TRBV30 to TRBJ1-1, with 7 bases that match TRBD1. V shed 3 bases and J 10 bases; nucleotides not matched to a gene: 8. The CDR3 is 12 residues long. In germline, CDR1 is GTSNPN, CDR2 SVGIG (reference sequence). The CDR3 coding sequence is TGTGCCTGGAGCCAGGGGGGAGAGGGAGCTTTCTTT. This codes for CAWSQGGEGAFF.

The V call is TRBV2, the J call TRBJ1-1, with D hard to call. The V gene lost 1 base and the J gene lost 7 bases, with 10 bases spanning the gap. The CDR3 is 13 residues long. Germline-derived CDR1 and CDR2 are SNHLY and FYNNEI. The CDR3 bases are TGTGCCAGCAGTGAAGTCCCCCCACATGAAGCTTTCTTT. This gives the protein CASSEVPPHEAFF.

The chain joins TRBV4-2 to TRBJ2-1; 8 bases are a match to TRBD2. V was pared by 4 bases and J by 1 base, with 12 bases of the junction left unmatched. The CDR3 extends over 18 amino acids. Per germline, CDR1 LGHNA and CDR2 YNFKEQ. The CDR3 DNA reads as TGTGCCAGCAGCCCAAGGGGGAGCGGGGGAAGGTCCTACAATGAGCAGTTCTTC. Its translation is CASSPRGSGGRSYNEQFF.

The chain uses TRBV20-1 and TRBJ1-1; weak D call: TRBD1 (5 bases). Trimming removed 4 bases from V and 7 bases from J, with 10 bases in between. The CDR3 consists of 11 residues. Germline V CDR1 and CDR2: DFQATT, SNEGSKA (reference sequence). The CDR3, as DNA: TGCAGTGCTACCAGGGTGGGTGAAGCTTTCTTT. Translating gives CSATRVGEAFF.

The V call is TRBV27, the J call TRBJ2-5, with D perhaps being TRBD1 or TRBD2 (6 bases each). V was clipped by 6 bases and J by 4 bases, with 27 bases between them. CDR3 size: 18 residues. The V gene's germline CDR1 is MNHEY and CDR2 SMNVEV (reference sequence). CDR3 loop: CASRFRGPSDLGVETQYF. The CDR3 DNA sequence: TGTGCCAGCAGGTTTCGGGGGCCGAGCGACCTAGGGGTAGAGACCCAGTACTTC.

This clone is a singleton in its sample. The rearrangement links TRBV5-1 to TRBJ2-1, with D perhaps matching TRBD2 (5 bases). The CDR3 runs 15 residues. V was cut by 6 bases and J by 0 bases, with 13 bases left in between. Germline CDR1 and CDR2: SGHRS and YFSETQ. The CDR3 nucleotides read TGCGCCAGCAATCGCGGGCAGAGCTCCTACAATGAGCAGTTCTTC. Residues: CASNRGQSSYNEQFF. The full variable domain, in which reference TRBV5-1 and TRBJ2-1 provide the parts outside the CDR3, is KAGVTQTPRYLIKTRGQQVTLSCSPISGHRSVSWYQQTPGQGLQFLFEYFSETQRNKGNFPGRFSGRQFSNSRSEMNVSTLELGDSALYLCASNRGQSSYNEQFFGPGTRLTVL.

The chain uses TRBV19 and TRBJ1-1, with 7 bases matching TRBD1. The CDR3 covers 15 residues. J gave up 2 bases and V 5 bases, and 8 bases lay outside the gene matches. Germline lookup yields CDR1 LNHDA and CDR2 SQIVND (reference sequence). Here the CDR3 DNA reads TGTGCCAGTAGTGCCACAGGGGCCCCTAACACTGAAGCTTTCTTT. Translating gives CASSATGAPNTEAFF. The full variable domain, completed using reference TRBV19 and TRBJ1-1, is DGGITQSPKYLFRKEGQNVTLSCEQNLNHDAMYWYRQDPGQGLRLIYYSQIVNDFQKGDIAEGYSVSREKKESFPLTVTSAQKNPTAFYLCASSATGAPNTEAFFGQGTRLTVV.

This rearrangement joins TRBV30 to TRBJ1-5; D unclear. CDR1 and CDR2 (germline): GTSNPN, SVGIG (reference sequence). The length of the CDR3 is 13 residues. V was shortened by 2 bases and J by 4 bases, with 9 bases between the two germline ends. The CDR3 bases are TGTGCCTGGAGTCCACCGGGTAATCAGCCCCAGCATTTT. Translation: CAWSPPGNQPQHF.

J is TRBJ1-5 and V is TRBV6-1, with D uncertain. There are 13 residues in the CDR3. Germline loops: CDR1 MNHNS, CDR2 SASEGT. Deletions cut 0 bases from V and 5 bases from J, with 5 bases between. CDR3 amino acids: CASSEAGHQPQHF. The CDR3 DNA follows: TGTGCCAGCAGTGAAGCTGGGCATCAGCCCCAGCATTTT.